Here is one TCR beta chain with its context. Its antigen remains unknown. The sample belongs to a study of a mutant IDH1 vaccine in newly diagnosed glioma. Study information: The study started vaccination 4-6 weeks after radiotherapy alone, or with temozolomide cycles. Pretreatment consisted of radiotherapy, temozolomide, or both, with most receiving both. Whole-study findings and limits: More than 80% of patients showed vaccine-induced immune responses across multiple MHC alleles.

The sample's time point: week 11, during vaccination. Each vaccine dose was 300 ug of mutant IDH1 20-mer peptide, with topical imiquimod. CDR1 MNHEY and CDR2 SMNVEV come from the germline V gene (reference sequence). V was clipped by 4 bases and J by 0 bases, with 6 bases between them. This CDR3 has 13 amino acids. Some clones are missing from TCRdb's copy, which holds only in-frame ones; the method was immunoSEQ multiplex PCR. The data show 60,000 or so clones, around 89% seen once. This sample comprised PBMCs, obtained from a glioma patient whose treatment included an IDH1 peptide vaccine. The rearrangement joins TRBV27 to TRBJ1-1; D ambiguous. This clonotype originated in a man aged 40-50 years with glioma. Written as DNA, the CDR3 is TGTGCCAGCAGTTACATCCTGAACACTGAAGCTTTCTTT. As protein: CASSYILNTEAFF.